This TCR beta chain was sequenced for a study of T cell repertoires in cytomegalovirus infection. Study-wide context: In public TCR beta signatures, there were indications of both CMV infection and matching HLA type. Study results and limitations: Accumulated public TCR beta family frequency recognized individuals carrying CMV together with the relevant HLA. Clonotype analysis showed dominance of the ex vivo response by HLA-C-restricted CMV-specific TCR beta clonotypes.

TCRdb re-called the reads through MiXCR, storing one row per CDR3 protein. The sample lists fewer than 250,000 distinct CDR3 sequences, about 12% occurring once. As regards this clonotype: Its cognate antigen is unknown.

Sequencing was performed on PBMCs. The sequence was obtained from a human donor in good health (CMV status not recorded). Some clones in this sample may be carry-over from other donors' samples.

DNA of the CDR3: TGCAGTGCTAGGGTATTCCCCCCAGGGATTCACTATGGCTACACCTTC. Amino acids: CSARVFPPGIHYGYTF. V usage is TRBV20-1 and J usage is TRBJ1-2; maybe TRBD1 (5 bases). The CDR3 has 16 residues. Germline V lookup: CDR1 DFQATT, CDR2 SNEGSKA (reference sequence). Trimming pared 3 bases from V and 3 bases from J, leaving 20 bases between.